This TCR beta chain originates from a study of T cell responses to AZD1222 COVID-19 vaccine. TCRdb keeps only in-frame clones here, not all; method: immunoSEQ multiplex PCR. The sample contains 110,000 or so clones, about 90% of which appear only once. With regard to this clone: Its antigen is as yet unknown.

Notes on the study in general: Donors were chiefly white British, with a greater number of females, and clonal diversity was perhaps underestimated. Recipients of two AZD1222 doses showed rising Spike-specific TCR breadth and depth.

This specimen consisted of peripheral blood, obtained on day 0 of AZD1222 vaccination. The receptor's source is an adult in good health.

CDR3 coding DNA: TGTGCCAGCAGCTTAGTTTCGGACTCACCCCTCCACTTT. Amino acid sequence: CASSLVSDSPLHF. The V and J genes are TRBV7-2 and TRBJ1-6; D remains ambiguous. The ends were cut back, 1 base at V and 10 bases at J, with 8 bases in the middle. In germline, CDR1 is SGHTA, CDR2 FQGNSA. The CDR3 extends over 13 amino acids.